This TCR beta chain stems from a study of cytomegalovirus exposure and HLA in healthy donors. The wider study: HLA-typed donors contributed 80 million or so unique TCRs, which were held in an early data release.

Worth noting for this clone: Its antigen is not known.

The primer mix had 60 Vbeta and 13 Jbeta primers. Sequenced by immunoSEQ multiplex PCR; TCRdb stores in-frame clones only, minus some. The sample has 130,000 or so clones; around 77% are singletons. The CDR3 extends over 14 amino acids. The V and J ends lost 7 bases and 6 bases, in that order; junction bases with no gene match: 5. The V gene's germline CDR1 is MDHEN and CDR2 SYDVKM. Study results and limitations: In a later analysis, HLA-C alleles had the fewest associated TCRs, DRB1 alleles the most.

This clonotype was obtained from a woman aged 55-69 years in good health and CMV-seronegative. Sequencing was done on a sample of PBMCs. The V and J genes are TRBV28 and TRBJ2-1; 11 bases fit TRBD1. In DNA form, the CDR3 reads TGTGCCAGCACGGGGACAGGGGGATTCAATGAGCAGTTCTTC. This translates into CASTGTGGFNEQFF.